One and the same sample provided the 24 T cell receptor beta chains below, sequenced in a study of blood T cells in healthy people across ages. With a J-beta primer mix and a sample-barcoded 5' primer, a second PCR ran 7 to 11 cycles. TCRdb called the 5' RACE reads again in MiXCR, with one record for every CDR3 protein. In the table there are 550,000 to 600,000 distinct CDR3 sequences, 25% to 30% of which are singletons. Source material: blood. These receptors were obtained from a woman in her 70s in good health.

This clonotype was seen only a few times. The chain uses TRBV9 and TRBJ1-1; D remains unclear. V dropped 2 bases and J dropped 2 bases, with 10 bases sitting between them. The V gene's germline CDR1 is SGDLS and CDR2 YYNGEE. This CDR3 is built from 14 residues. This CDR3 is CASSVSPLNTEAFF. As DNA, the CDR3 is TGTGCCAGCAGCGTGAGTCCCCTAAACACTGAAGCTTTCTTT. Based on the CDR3 plus reference TRBV9 and TRBJ1-1, the full variable domain is DSGVTQTPKHLITATGQRVTLRCSPRSGDLSVYWYQQSLDQGLQFLIQYYNGEERAKGNILERFSAQQFPDLHSELNLSSLELGDSALYFCASSVSPLNTEAFFGQGTRLTVV.

This chain links TRBV2 with TRBJ1-1, with D tentatively TRBD1 (5 bases). The CDR3 is 13 residues long. Trimming left V 1 base short and J 4 bases short, with 7 bases between. Germline CDR1 reads SNHLY; CDR2 reads FYNNEI. CDR3 nucleotides: TGTGCCAGCAGTGAAGAAGGGGCCACTGAAGCTTTCTTT. It yields the protein CASSEEGATEAFF.

This chain joins TRBV3-1 and TRBJ2-5, with D hard to call. TRBJ2-1 matches the DNA end more closely, so the J call is doubtful. There are 12 residues in the CDR3. Germline V gives CDR1 LGHDT, CDR2 YNNKEL (reference sequence). CDR3 nucleotides: TGTGCCAGCAGCCCCTTTGGCAATGAGCAGTTCTTC. Protein sequence: CASSPFGNEQFF.

J is TRBJ1-4 and V is TRBV7-2; D is ambiguous. The V end was cut by 5 bases, the J end by 10 bases, with 14 bases between. The CDR3 totals 13 residues. CDR1 SGHTA and CDR2 FQGNSA come from the germline V gene. DNA of the CDR3: TGTGCCAGCAGCCTGGGAGAACGGGGAAAACTGTTTTTT. This sequence encodes CASSLGERGKLFF.

The sample holds one count of this clonotype. V and J are TRBV3-1 and TRBJ1-2, with 10 bases aligning to TRBD1. The CDR3 loop spans 14 amino acids. J was trimmed by 8 bases and V by 4 bases; bases with no gene match: 7. Looked up from germline, CDR1 is LGHDT and CDR2 is YNNKEL (reference sequence). CDR3 sequence: CASSRTGTGDGYTF. DNA of the CDR3: TGTGCCAGCAGCCGTACCGGGACAGGGGACGGCTACACCTTC.

This clonotype was seen only a few times. The chain carries TRBV18 and TRBJ2-7; D is unclear. The CDR3 has 13 amino acids. The ends were cut back, 4 bases at V and 4 bases at J, with 11 bases in the middle. CDR1 KGHSH and CDR2 LQKENI come from the germline V gene. CDR3 loop: CASSRASNYEQYF. CDR3 nucleotide sequence: TGTGCCAGCTCACGGGCCTCCAATTACGAGCAGTACTTC. Together with reference TRBV18 and TRBJ2-7, the CDR3 gives the full variable domain: NAGVMQNPRHLVRRRGQEARLRCSPMKGHSHVYWYRQLPEEGLKFMVYLQKENIIDESGMPKERFSAEFPKEGPSILRIQQVVRGDSAAYFCASSRASNYEQYFGPGTRLTVT.

The rearrangement uses TRBV5-1 and TRBJ1-1; a possible D gene is TRBD1 (5 bases). Germline V gene sequence: CDR1 SGHRS, CDR2 YFSETQ. Trimming removed 4 bases from V and 0 bases from J, with 22 bases in between. The CDR3 runs to 18 residues. This chain's CDR3 is CASSRGESSLLMNTEAFF. DNA of the CDR3: TGCGCCAGCAGCCGGGGCGAGAGTAGTCTCCTCATGAACACTGAAGCTTTCTTT.

The rearrangement joins TRBV20-1 to TRBJ1-2; D gene unclear. This CDR3 has 10 residues. Trimming took off 2 bases at V and 8 bases at J, with 6 bases between the two ends. The germline gives CDR1 DFQATT, CDR2 SNEGSKA (reference sequence). Written as DNA, the CDR3 is TGCAGTGCTAGACGGGAGGGCTACACCTTC. Protein sequence: CSARREGYTF.

The gene calls are TRBV7-9 and TRBJ1-4, with TRBD1 matching over 11 bases. In germline, CDR1 is SEHNR, CDR2 FQNEAQ (reference sequence). This CDR3 contains 13 residues. J was trimmed by 11 bases and V by 7 bases; bases with no gene match: 6. The CDR3 reads CASTRGQGDKLFF. DNA for the CDR3: TGTGCCAGCACCCGGGGACAGGGGGACAAACTGTTTTTT.

This clonotype was counted ten times or more. The rearrangement joins TRBV25-1 to TRBJ2-5; D remains unclear. V was shortened by 1 base and J by 5 bases, with 5 bases between the two germline ends. Germline V gene sequence: CDR1 MGHDK, CDR2 SYGVNS. This CDR3 region has 12 residues. CDR3 loop: CASSESTETQYF. CDR3 DNA sequence: TGTGCCAGCAGTGAATCCACGGAGACCCAGTACTTC. The whole variable domain, filled in from reference TRBV25-1 and TRBJ2-5, reads EADIYQTPRYLVIGTGKKITLECSQTMGHDKMYWYQQDPGMELHLIHYSYGVNSTEKGDLSSESTVSRIRTEHFPLTLESARPSHTSQYLCASSESTETQYFGPGTRLLVL.

This clonotype was seen a few times. This chain uses TRBV7-2 with TRBJ2-7; the D is unclear. The CDR3 spans 14 residues. Trimming removed 4 bases from V and 1 base from J, with 11 bases in between. Germline assignment: CDR1 SGHTA and CDR2 FQGNSA. CDR3 loop: CASSSSGPSYEQYF. The CDR3 coding sequence is TGTGCCAGCAGCTCGTCCGGACCTTCCTACGAGCAGTACTTC.

This chain connects TRBV7-2 to TRBJ1-2, with 10 bases that match TRBD1. V trimming: 5 bases; J trimming: 7 bases; junction bases outside the gene matches: 4. Germline V gives CDR1 SGHTA, CDR2 FQGNSA. The CDR3 loop spans 13 amino acids. The CDR3 DNA reads TGTGCCAGCAGCACCGGGACAGGGGTTGGCTACACCTTC. Its protein product is CASSTGTGVGYTF.

This clonotype was counted a single time. The chain has TRBV6-6 and TRBJ1-2, with TRBD1 as a possible D gene (6 bases). CDR3 length: 14 amino acids. CDR1 and CDR2 from the germline V gene are MNHNY and SVGAGI (reference sequence). V was cut by 2 bases and J by 6 bases, with 13 bases left in between. CDR3 DNA sequence: TGTGCCAGCAGTTACCTAATACAGGGAGATGGCTACACCTTC. Protein product: CASSYLIQGDGYTF.

The J gene is TRBJ1-2, the V gene TRBV29-1; 9 bases fit TRBD1. Trimming removed 7 bases from V and 8 bases from J; junction bases left unmatched: 8. The CDR3 sequence is 12 residues long. CDR1 and CDR2 from the germline V gene are SQVTM and ANQGSEA. The CDR3 bases are TGCAGCGCCCTACAGGGGGCGCTCGGCTACACCTTC. As protein: CSALQGALGYTF.

This chain joins TRBV4-3 and TRBJ1-1; possibly TRBD1 for D (6 bases). Germline-derived CDR1 and CDR2 are LGHNA and YSLEER. V was trimmed by 3 bases and J by 0 bases, leaving 14 bases between them. The CDR3 is made up of 16 amino acids. The CDR3 reads CASSQGPQGLNTEAFF. As DNA, the CDR3 is TGCGCCAGCAGCCAGGGACCACAGGGCCTGAACACTGAAGCTTTCTTT.

The V call is TRBV5-1, the J call TRBJ2-3; possibly TRBD1 for D (6 bases). This CDR3 is 15 amino acids long. CDR1 and CDR2 from the germline V gene are SGHRS and YFSETQ. Trimming took 4 bases from V and 2 from J, leaving 14 bases between them. As DNA, the CDR3 is TGCGCCAGCAGCGCCAGGGGTATCGACACAGATACGCAGTATTTT. This gives the protein CASSARGIDTDTQYF. The variable domain in full, completed from reference TRBV5-1 and TRBJ2-3, reads KAGVTQTPRYLIKTRGQQVTLSCSPISGHRSVSWYQQTPGQGLQFLFEYFSETQRNKGNFPGRFSGRQFSNSRSEMNVSTLELGDSALYLCASSARGIDTDTQYFGPGTRLTVL.

This clonotype was seen a few times. V gene TRBV12-3 or TRBV12-4 combines with J gene TRBJ1-2, with 8 bases identical to TRBD1. The trim removed 5 bases at V and 7 bases at J, leaving 9 bases unmatched. CDR3 length: 14 amino acids. CDR3 bases: TGTGCCAGCAGTGCCCGGACAGGGTATCGTGGCTACACCTTC. Its translation: CASSARTGYRGYTF.

V is TRBV20-1 and J is TRBJ2-1, with D possibly being TRBD1 or TRBD2 (5 bases each). Trimming took 6 bases from V and 5 from J, leaving 17 bases between them. The CDR3 is 14 residues long. Germline V gene lookup returns CDR1 DFQATT and CDR2 SNEGSKA (reference sequence). In DNA form, the CDR3 reads TGCAGTGCACCCCTCCCAGGGACGAACAATGAGCAGTTCTTC. Amino acids: CSAPLPGTNNEQFF.

This sequence joins TRBV2 and TRBJ2-5, with TRBD1 matching over 10 bases. The V gene's germline CDR1 is SNHLY and CDR2 FYNNEI. There are 13 residues in the CDR3. Trimming at V came to 6 bases and at J to 4 bases, leaving 2 bases not matched to a gene. Here the CDR3 DNA reads TGTGCCAGCAGATGGGACAGGGGAGAGACCCAGTACTTC. As protein: CASRWDRGETQYF.

V usage is TRBV20-1 and J usage is TRBJ2-3, with 7 bases that match TRBD1. The CDR3 has 15 amino acids. J lost 2 bases, V lost 1 base, and 6 bases had no gene match. Germline-derived CDR1 and CDR2 are DFQATT and SNEGSKA (reference sequence). The CDR3 reads CSARGQGIITDTQYF. As DNA, the CDR3 is TGCAGTGCTAGAGGACAGGGTATAATCACAGATACGCAGTATTTT.

The V and J genes are TRBV20-1 and TRBJ2-5, with 9 nucleotides matching TRBD1. The end of the DNA fits TRBJ2-7 better, so the J call may be wrong. There are 16 residues in the CDR3. Germline-derived CDR1 and CDR2 are DFQATT and SNEGSKA (reference sequence). The CDR3 region has the DNA TGCAGTGCTAGAGATAATCTACGGGACAGGGCCTACGAGCAGTACTTC. Its translation: CSARDNLRDRAYEQYF.

In its sample, this clonotype was seen a few times. The V call is TRBV21-1, the J call TRBJ2-5; TRBD1 is the table's D call, not checked against the DNA. TRBV21-1 corresponds to a pseudogene. The CDR3 loop spans 13 amino acids. The CDR3 region has the DNA TGTGCCAGACCCGGGGGACAGCTGGAGACCCAGTACTTC. Its translation: CARPGGQLETQYF.

The table lists this clonotype with a few counts. The V gene is TRBV9, the J gene TRBJ1-2; no clear D. CDR3 length: 13 residues. V lost 0 bases and J 7 bases, leaving 10 bases between the germline ends. CDR1 is SGDLS and CDR2 is YYNGEE in the germline V gene. DNA of the CDR3: TGTGCCAGCAGCGTAGAAGAGGTTGGTGGCTACACCTTC. Translation: CASSVEEVGGYTF.

J is TRBJ1-4 and V is TRBV7-9; 9 positions agree with TRBD1. Germline CDR1 SEHNR, CDR2 FQNEAQ (reference sequence). The CDR3 runs 16 residues. V was pared by 5 bases and J by 2 bases, with 6 bases of the junction left unmatched. The CDR3 sequence is CASSPGQGVTNEKLFF. CDR3 nucleotides: TGTGCCAGCAGCCCGGGACAGGGAGTTACTAATGAAAAACTGTTTTTT.